What follows are 12 T cell receptor beta chains derived from one specimen sequenced in a study of cytomegalovirus exposure and HLA in healthy donors. TCRdb's copy holds only in-frame clones and misses some; the assay was immunoSEQ multiplex PCR. The table lists under 100,000 clones, 96% of them singletons, with 0.78% in the top ten. The sequenced sample consisted of PBMCs. Receptors originate from a man between 18 and 29 years old in good health and CMV-seronegative.

The chain carries TRBV5-4 and TRBJ2-3, with no clear D. Germline V gene lookup returns CDR1 SGHNT and CDR2 YYREEE (reference sequence). CDR3 size: 14 residues. V was cut by 0 bases and J by 2 bases, with 7 bases left in between. CDR3 protein: CASSLVTTTDTQYF. The CDR3 nucleotides are TGTGCCAGCAGCTTGGTTACTACCACAGATACGCAGTATTTT.

The rearrangement uses TRBV7-6 and TRBJ1-2; 7 bases agree with TRBD1. Trimming cost V 5 bases and J 4 bases; bases outside gene matches: 4. This CDR3 is 13 amino acids long. Germline CDR1 is SGHVS and CDR2 is FNYEAQ. The CDR3 loop reads CASSPRTGYGYTF. CDR3 DNA: TGTGCCAGCAGCCCGAGGACAGGCTATGGCTACACCTTC.

In its sample, this clone was seen a few times. The rearrangement uses TRBV20-1 and TRBJ1-1; D is possibly TRBD1 (5 bases). Trimming removed 6 bases at V and 8 bases at J, with 13 bases between. Germline V gene sequence: CDR1 DFQATT, CDR2 SNEGSKA (reference sequence). CDR3 length: 11 residues. The CDR3 nucleotides read TGCAGTGCCTTACAAGGGGCAGAAGCTTTCTTT. Protein sequence: CSALQGAEAFF.

This clone was counted between two and nine times. The rearrangement joins TRBV5-1 to TRBJ2-7; 9 nucleotides line up with TRBD2. V lost 0 bases, J lost 1 base, and 5 bases stayed unmatched. CDR1 is SGHRS and CDR2 is YFSETQ in the germline V gene. The CDR3 is 16 amino acids. CDR3 sequence reads: CASSLGGGAKSYEQYF. In DNA, the CDR3 is TGCGCCAGCAGCTTGGGCGGGGGGGCGAAATCCTACGAGCAGTACTTC.

The genes are TRBV6-5 and TRBJ2-1; 7 nucleotides line up with TRBD1. CDR3 length: 14 residues. Germline loops: CDR1 MNHEY, CDR2 SVGAGI. V lost 5 bases, J lost 5 bases, and 6 bases stayed unmatched. CDR3 sequence reads: CASSRQGGHNEQFF. The CDR3 DNA reads TGTGCCAGCAGTAGACAGGGTGGCCACAATGAGCAGTTCTTC.

The chain joins TRBV19 to TRBJ2-7; 11 bases align to TRBD2. CDR3 size: 15 residues. CDR1 LNHDA and CDR2 SQIVND come from the germline V gene (reference sequence). V lost 3 bases and J lost 5; bases outside the gene matches: 6. The CDR3 reads CASSMAPSGRNEQYF. Written as DNA, the CDR3 is TGTGCCAGTAGTATGGCCCCTAGCGGGAGGAACGAGCAGTACTTC.

CDR3 sequence (DNA): TGTGCCAGTAAAGAGAGGGACAGAAGCAATGAGCAGTTCTTC. Its translation: CASKERDRSNEQFF. The V call is TRBV19, the J call TRBJ2-1; 7 nucleotides agree with TRBD1. Germline loops: CDR1 LNHDA, CDR2 SQIVND (reference sequence). V was clipped by 7 bases and J by 6 bases; unmatched bases: 9. This CDR3 is 14 amino acids long.

As DNA, the CDR3 is TGCGCCAGCAGCCGTGACACCGCAACTAATGAAAAACTGTTTTTT. Translating it yields CASSRDTATNEKLFF. J is TRBJ1-4 and V is TRBV5-1, with D unclear. V was trimmed by 4 bases and J by 0 bases, leaving 10 bases between them. CDR1 and CDR2 from the germline V gene are SGHRS and YFSETQ. This CDR3 is 15 amino acids long.

The CDR3, as DNA: TGTGCCAGCAGCTTGAATAGGGGCGAGAGAAAAGAGACCCAGTACTTC. Its protein is CASSLNRGERKETQYF. The chain employs TRBV5-8 and TRBJ2-5; TRBD1 might be the D (5 bases). V lost 1 base and J 3 bases, leaving 16 bases between the germline ends. CDR1 and CDR2 (germline): SGHTS, YDEGEE. CDR3 size: 16 residues.

The J gene is TRBJ2-6, the V gene TRBV11-2; 9 bases line up with TRBD1. Per germline, CDR1 SGHAT and CDR2 FQNNGV. The CDR3 covers 19 residues. V was clipped by 1 base and J by 0 bases; unmatched bases: 7. CDR3 loop: CASSLGGTGSLSGANVLTF. DNA of the CDR3: TGTGCCAGCAGCTTAGGGGGGACAGGGTCCCTCTCTGGGGCCAACGTCCTGACTTTC.

V and J are TRBV5-6 and TRBJ1-2; 7 nucleotides align to TRBD1. V dropped 3 bases and J dropped 2; count of bases not matched to a gene: 4. The V gene's germline CDR1 is SGHDT and CDR2 YYEEEE. This CDR3 is built from 14 residues. The DNA for the CDR3 is TGTGCCAGCAGCTGGGAACAGGGGAACTATGGCTACACCTTC. Protein sequence: CASSWEQGNYGYTF.

This chain connects TRBV5-5 to TRBJ2-7; 10 bases map to TRBD2. This CDR3 is built from 15 residues. V lost 7 bases to trimming and J lost 4 bases; unmatched junction nucleotides: 11. Germline V gives CDR1 SGHKS, CDR2 YYEKEE (reference sequence). The CDR3 DNA is TGTGCCAGCGGAACCGGGACTAGCGTCTTATACGAGCAGTACGTC. Translated: CASGTGTSVLYEQYV.